These 22 T cell receptor beta chains were all obtained from the same sample, sequenced in a study of T-cell memory formation after mild COVID-19. TCRdb re-analysed the 5' RACE reads in MiXCR, keeping a single row per CDR3 protein. The profile shows approximately 300,000 distinct CDR3 sequences, approximately 19% of them singletons. The sequenced sample was PBMCs or a T cell subset sorted from them (not recorded which). The receptor set was obtained from a man aged 18-30 years who had mild COVID-19 (a few samples of this study predate the infection). Cell type and time point are not known.

Only a few counts were recorded for this clonotype. The chain employs TRBV7-9 and TRBJ2-4; TRBD1 matches 8 bases. The germline V gene encodes CDR1 SEHNR and CDR2 FQNEAQ (reference sequence). V was pared by 5 bases and J by 0 bases, with 6 bases of the junction left unmatched. CDR3 length: 16 amino acids. CDR3 sequence: CASSEGTGLAKNIQYF. The CDR3 DNA reads TGTGCCAGCAGCGAAGGGACAGGTCTAGCCAAAAACATTCAGTACTTC.

This clonotype was counted between two and nine times. The chain carries TRBV4-3 and TRBJ2-3, with 9 bases lining up with TRBD2. Per germline, CDR1 LGHNA and CDR2 YSLEER. The V segment lost 2 bases and the J segment 2 bases; nucleotides outside the gene matches: 5. The CDR3 loop spans 16 amino acids. The CDR3 is CASSQRLAGTTDTQYF. The CDR3 DNA reads TGCGCCAGCAGCCAAAGGCTAGCGGGAACCACAGATACGCAGTATTTT.

This clonotype has only a few counts. This chain uses TRBV12-3 or TRBV12-4 with TRBJ1-2; TRBD1 might be the D (5 bases). V shed 7 bases and J shed 2 bases, with 11 bases lying between them. The CDR3 is 13 amino acids. The CDR3 protein is CASIGTDNYGYTF. Here the CDR3 DNA reads TGTGCCAGCATTGGGACGGACAACTATGGCTACACCTTC.

Only a few counts were recorded for this clonotype. The genes are TRBV5-1 and TRBJ2-2; 9 positions match TRBD1. V shed 5 bases, J shed 6 bases, and the junction held 5 bases outside the gene matches. Germline lookup yields CDR1 SGHRS and CDR2 YFSETQ. The CDR3 is 14 amino acids. In DNA form, the CDR3 reads TGCGCCAGCAGGGAAGGGACAGGGCCCGGGGAGCTGTTTTTT. It specifies CASREGTGPGELFF.

The rearrangement joins TRBV18 to TRBJ1-2; perhaps TRBD1 as D (5 bases). V was shortened by 2 bases and J by 6 bases, with 16 bases between the two germline ends. Per the germline V gene, CDR1 is KGHSH and CDR2 is LQKENI. This CDR3 has 15 residues. The CDR3 reads CASSPSEGIFDGYTF. CDR3 nucleotides: TGTGCCAGCTCACCAAGCGAGGGGATTTTCGATGGCTACACCTTC. The variable domain in full, completed from reference TRBV18 and TRBJ1-2, reads NAGVMQNPRHLVRRRGQEARLRCSPMKGHSHVYWYRQLPEEGLKFMVYLQKENIIDESGMPKERFSAEFPKEGPSILRIQQVVRGDSAAYFCASSPSEGIFDGYTFGSGTRLTVV.

The chain joins TRBV7-2 to TRBJ2-5; D is possibly TRBD1 (6 bases). CDR3 length: 13 amino acids. CDR1 and CDR2 from the germline V gene are SGHTA and FQGNSA. Trimming pared 6 bases from V and 2 bases from J, leaving 10 bases between. As DNA, the CDR3 is TGTGCCAGCAGACAGGGTTCTCAAGAGACCCAGTACTTC. This translates into CASRQGSQETQYF.

This clonotype was observed a few times. V and J are TRBV4-3 and TRBJ2-3, with 10 positions matching TRBD1. V dropped 4 bases and J dropped 5; count of bases not matched to a gene: 12. Germline V gene sequence: CDR1 LGHNA, CDR2 YSLEER. The CDR3 runs 17 residues. CDR3 bases: TGCGCCAGCAGCCCTACTCCAAGGACAGGGGGGAAAGATACGCAGTATTTT. Its translation: CASSPTPRTGGKDTQYF.

This chain uses TRBV2 with TRBJ1-2; 8 bases agree with TRBD1. The CDR3 has 14 amino acids. V lost 6 bases to trimming and J lost 4 bases; unmatched junction nucleotides: 7. In germline, CDR1 is SNHLY, CDR2 FYNNEI. The CDR3 nucleotides are TGTGCCAGCAGCTGGGACAGGACGCTCTATGGCTACACCTTC. Residues: CASSWDRTLYGYTF.

This rearrangement joins TRBV12-3 or TRBV12-4 to TRBJ2-7, with D uncertain. Trimming pared 3 bases from V and 3 bases from J, leaving 6 bases between. This CDR3 has 12 residues. The CDR3: CASSFSDYEQYF. In DNA form, the CDR3 reads TGTGCCAGCAGTTTTTCTGACTACGAGCAGTACTTC.

The gene calls are TRBV15 and TRBJ1-1; 7 bases are a match to TRBD1. Germline lookup yields CDR1 LNHNV and CDR2 YYDKDF (reference sequence). V lost 2 bases to trimming and J lost 8 bases; unmatched junction nucleotides: 8. The CDR3 has 14 amino acids. The CDR3 bases are TGTGCCACCAGCAGACCTGCCGGGACAGTAGAAGCTTTCTTT. As protein: CATSRPAGTVEAFF.

This clonotype was observed a handful of times. V gene TRBV20-1 combines with J gene TRBJ2-3; D unresolved. V dropped 3 bases and J dropped 1 base, with 8 bases sitting between them. The CDR3 runs to 13 residues. Germline V gene data show CDR1 as DFQATT and CDR2 as SNEGSKA (reference sequence). CDR3 sequence (DNA): TGCAGTGCTAGCCTCGTCGGCACAGATACGCAGTATTTT. It yields the protein CSASLVGTDTQYF.

This clonotype was recorded many times. The V gene is TRBV7-2, the J gene TRBJ2-1; D possibly corresponds to TRBD1 (5 bases). The germline gives CDR1 SGHTA, CDR2 FQGNSA. The CDR3 consists of 16 residues. The V end was cut by 1 base, the J end by 0 bases, with 10 bases between. CDR3: CASSLGQFSSYNEQFF. The CDR3 nucleotides read TGTGCCAGCAGCTTAGGACAGTTTAGCTCCTACAATGAGCAGTTCTTC.

This clonotype has more than one count but fewer than ten. The chain is built from TRBV6-6 and TRBJ2-5, with D uncertain. This CDR3 region has 13 residues. CDR1 and CDR2 (germline): MNHNY, SVGAGI (reference sequence). Trimming removed 2 bases at V and 0 bases at J, with 4 bases between. CDR3 nucleotide sequence: TGTGCCAGCAGTTACGGGTACCAAGAGACCCAGTACTTC. This codes for CASSYGYQETQYF.

The V and J genes are TRBV20-1 and TRBJ1-6; D is undetermined. The germline CDR1 and CDR2 sequences are DFQATT and SNEGSKA (reference sequence). The CDR3 is made up of 13 amino acids. The V end was cut by 8 bases, the J end by 7 bases, with 15 bases between. The CDR3 coding sequence is TGCAGTCCTCTGAGGATTGGCAATTCACCCCTCCACTTT. It yields the protein CSPLRIGNSPLHF.

The table lists this clonotype with many counts. This sequence joins TRBV7-2 and TRBJ2-7, with D possibly TRBD2 on 5 matching bases. Germline loops: CDR1 SGHTA, CDR2 FQGNSA. The CDR3 contains 14 residues. V gave up 4 bases and J gave up 5 bases, with 15 bases separating them. The CDR3 reads CASSYDPGSHEQYV. Written as DNA, the CDR3 is TGTGCCAGCAGCTACGACCCGGGGTCCCACGAGCAGTACGTC.

The chain has TRBV29-1 and TRBJ1-1, with D perhaps TRBD1 (6 bases). Deletions cut 6 bases from V and 0 bases from J, with 8 bases between. Germline loops: CDR1 SQVTM, CDR2 ANQGSEA. The CDR3 covers 12 residues. Here the CDR3 reads CSVGHLNTEAFF. CDR3 sequence (DNA): TGCAGCGTGGGACATTTGAACACTGAAGCTTTCTTT.

The chain has TRBV6-5 and TRBJ2-3; D possibly corresponds to TRBD2 (5 bases). CDR1 and CDR2 from the germline V gene are MNHEY and SVGAGI. The germline V and J ends were trimmed by 5 bases and 2 bases, with 14 bases remaining between them. This CDR3 spans 15 amino acids. As DNA, the CDR3 is TGTGCCAGCAGTCAACTAGGCACCCCCACAGATACGCAGTATTTT. Protein: CASSQLGTPTDTQYF.

This sequence joins TRBV28 and TRBJ2-3, with D hard to call. V shed 6 bases and J shed 11 bases, with 12 bases lying between them. CDR1 is MDHEN, CDR2 SYDVKM, per germline. CDR3 length equals 11 residues. CDR3 amino acids: CASRDSGKQYF. CDR3 nucleotide sequence: TGTGCCAGCAGGGATAGTGGGAAGCAGTATTTT. Using reference TRBV28 and TRBJ2-3 for the parts outside the CDR3, the full variable domain is DVKVTQSSRYLVKRTGEKVFLECVQDMDHENMFWYRQDPGLGLRLIYFSYDVKMKEKGDIPEGYSVSREKKERFSLILESASTNQTSMYLCASRDSGKQYFGPGTRLTVL.

J is TRBJ2-3 and V is TRBV4-2; TRBD2 aligns across 7 bases. The junction had 5 bases not matched to a gene; V was cut back by 0 bases and J by 2 bases. The CDR3 totals 16 residues. Germline CDR1 reads LGHNA; CDR2 reads YNFKEQ. CDR3 in DNA: TGTGCCAGCAGCCAAGAGGGAGGGGCCCCCACAGATACGCAGTATTTT. Its translation is CASSQEGGAPTDTQYF.

This clonotype was counted between two and nine times. This sequence joins TRBV5-1 and TRBJ2-7; D is perhaps TRBD1 or TRBD2 (6 bases each). Germline V gives CDR1 SGHRS, CDR2 YFSETQ. The germline V and J ends were trimmed by 2 bases and 3 bases, with 9 bases remaining between them. This CDR3 is built from 13 residues. In DNA, the CDR3 is TGCGCCAGCAGCTTCGGGGGCTTCTACGAGCAGTACTTC. Protein: CASSFGGFYEQYF.

The rearrangement uses TRBV12-3 or TRBV12-4 and TRBJ2-1; no firm D call. The CDR3 runs to 11 residues. V gave up 6 bases and J gave up 13 bases, with 13 bases separating them. The CDR3 coding sequence is TGTGCCAGCAGCCAAGGCAAGGGACAGTTCTTC. Translated: CASSQGKGQFF.

This clonotype appeared a few times. The chain couples TRBV5-6 to TRBJ1-1; D gene unclear. The length of the CDR3 is 14 residues. CDR1 is SGHDT and CDR2 is YYEEEE in the germline V gene. Trimming removed 3 bases at V and 3 bases at J, with 12 bases between. CDR3 loop: CASSSWRRHTEAFF. Here the CDR3 DNA reads TGTGCCAGCAGCTCTTGGCGGAGGCACACTGAAGCTTTCTTT.